The following is a T cell receptor (beta chain) sequence with its context. The antigen is unknown. PCR primers comprised 60 Vbeta and 13 Jbeta primers. Assay used: immunoSEQ multiplex PCR; TCRdb lists only in-frame clones, some missing. This table has approximately 200,000 clones, around 77% appearing once. This entry belongs to a study of cytomegalovirus exposure and HLA in healthy donors. On the study more broadly: Of all 400 or so donors who were genotyped, under 90% belonged to the Caucasian-associated ancestry cluster.

Findings of the study overall: Earlier results showed most TCR beta V segments being productive about 87% or about 30% of the time. The authors later linked a missense DCLRE1C variant to TCR beta V- and J-gene trimming.

The TCR sequence derives from a woman aged 18 to 35 in good health and CMV-seronegative. Input material: PBMCs.

CDR3 sequence (DNA): TGTGCCAGCAGCTCTCTCAGGGATGGGGTGGGGAATGAGCAGTTCTTC. This translates into CASSSLRDGVGNEQFF. The rearrangement uses TRBV7-9 and TRBJ2-1; D is possibly TRBD1 (5 bases). V gave up 4 bases and J gave up 7 bases, with 20 bases separating them. The V gene's germline CDR1 is SEHNR and CDR2 FQNEAQ (reference sequence). This CDR3 is 16 amino acids long. The entire variable domain, with the rest obtained from reference TRBV7-9 and TRBJ2-1, is as follows: DTGVSQNPRHKITKRGQNVTFRCDPISEHNRLYWYRQTLGQGPEFLTYFQNEAQLEKSRLLSDRFSAERPKGSFSTLEIQRTEQGDSAMYLCASSSLRDGVGNEQFFGPGTRLTVL.